This TCR beta chain was obtained from a study of blood T cell repertoires in COVID-19 (dated by TCRdb to 2019 to 2021). For the study in its entirety: Collaborator samples came from the United States, Italy and Spain and covered acute and convalescent phases of COVID-19. The prospective study material was composed of cDNA or gDNA derived from T cells, B-cell-depleted T cells, or PBMCs. Samples came from the ongoing ImmuneRACE study (first 160 participants) plus 1,254 subjects from 6 global collaborators. HLA class I and class II types, where available, came from metadata supplied by the sample provider rather than from assay-based typing. Deeply sampled blood TCRbeta repertoires from subjects exposed to, actively infected with, or recovered from COVID-19 were included in the dataset. A de-identified subject ID, COVID-19 status, age in years and sex were almost always included in the sample metadata. The repertoires were released in a freely available public database intended as a resource for research on the immune response to SARS-CoV-2.

General study outcomes and caveats: The amount of clinical and demographic metadata varied by source and participant and was provided uncurated.

Collaborating institutions collected whole blood in K2EDTA tubes following their own protocols. For TCRbeta analysis, collaborators shipped samples as frozen whole blood, isolated PBMCs, or DNA extracted from either of those sample types. With respect to this clone: This receptor's antigen is unknown. Per-base qualities were not stored, and no clone one base away is much larger.

The immunoSEQ Assay, a bias-controlled multiplex PCR, was used to amplify TCRbeta CDR3 regions from genomic DNA. Turning to the authors' computational methods: The number of nucleated cells in each sample was estimated by amplification of reference gene primers within the assay. Sequence reads were collapsed and filtered to measure the absolute abundance of every unique TCRbeta CDR3 rearrangement. Productive Simpson clonality was computed per sample as the square root of Simpson's diversity index over productive rearrangements. TCRdb provides this immuneACCESS table in a form limited to in-frame rearrangements. Some clones are lacking; in checked studies, under half of them reflect an unresolved V gene, and why the rest are absent is not known. The V and J calls and the clone size are those of that table, but D and trimming were determined from the DNA. Recorded for this sample are more than 80,000 clones; less than 85% of them occurred a single time. The ten largest clones add up to 13% to 15% of the sample.

Per the germline V gene, SGHRS is the CDR1 and YFSETQ is the CDR2. The CDR3, from cysteine to phenylalanine, totals 14 residues. Solely the CDR3 DNA is kept, with 42 bases framed from the first base. V and J lose 0 bases and 3 bases, and a span of 9 bases separates them. The chain was built from TRBV5-1 and TRBJ1-2; TRBD1 is perhaps the D gene, given 5 matching bases. The receptor's source is a woman in her sixties or seventies with acute or convalescent COVID-19. Sequenced: peripheral blood. The CDR3: CASSLAGRDYGYTF. The DNA is as follows: TGCGCCAGCAGCTTGGCAGGGAGGGACTATGGCTACACCTTC.